This record looks at one T cell receptor beta chain sequence and its context. The CDR3 contains 16 residues. V was cut by 4 bases and J by 5 bases, with 21 bases left in between. Germline loops: CDR1 MNHEY, CDR2 SVGAGI. The participants were between about 18 and 95 years old and came from about two dozen US areas. Recovered status applied to Cohort 3 donors who had two consecutive negative PCRs. It also applied to those with clearance or with symptom resolution. This sample was included in a study of blood T cell repertoires in COVID-19. Study-level information: Samples of COVID-19 (acute and convalescent) were obtained from the United States, Italy and Spain.

The method was immunoSEQ multiplex PCR; TCRdb's version includes in-frame clones alone and lacks a portion of them. Here the sample spans more than 300,000 clones, around 90% being singletons. The sequenced material came from PBMCs or T cells enriched from blood (not recorded which). This sequence originates from a woman between 18 and 29 years old who had recovered from COVID-19. The chain joins TRBV6-5 to TRBJ2-7, with D maybe TRBD1 (6 bases). As DNA, the CDR3 is TGTGCCAGCAGTTCCCGAGAACAGGGTCTTCGGGACGAGCAGTACTTC. Residues: CASSSREQGLRDEQYF.